This T cell receptor beta chain emerged from a study of cytomegalovirus exposure and HLA in healthy donors. General study findings and limits: Highly shared sequence variants in one cluster were likely a sequencing artifact. Cytomegalovirus status was reportedly diagnosed by the classifier with high specificity and sensitivity.

Amplification used 60 Vbeta primers and 13 Jbeta primers. The assay was immunoSEQ multiplex PCR, and TCRdb's table has in-frame clones only and misses some. The profile shows over 150,000 clones, more than 65% of them singletons. With 3 bases removed from V and 6 bases from J, the gap between germline ends came to 21 bases. The CDR3 has 16 residues. Germline V gene data show CDR1 as SGDLS and CDR2 as YYNGEE. Concerning this clone: The antigen remains unidentified.

What was sequenced was PBMCs. The receptor was isolated from a woman in her thirties or forties in good health and CMV-seropositive. The chain links TRBV9 to TRBJ1-2; D is possibly TRBD1 (6 bases). The DNA for the CDR3 is TGTGCCAGCAGCGCCCGTACAGGGCCTCGAACCAATGGCTACACCTTC. Protein sequence: CASSARTGPRTNGYTF.